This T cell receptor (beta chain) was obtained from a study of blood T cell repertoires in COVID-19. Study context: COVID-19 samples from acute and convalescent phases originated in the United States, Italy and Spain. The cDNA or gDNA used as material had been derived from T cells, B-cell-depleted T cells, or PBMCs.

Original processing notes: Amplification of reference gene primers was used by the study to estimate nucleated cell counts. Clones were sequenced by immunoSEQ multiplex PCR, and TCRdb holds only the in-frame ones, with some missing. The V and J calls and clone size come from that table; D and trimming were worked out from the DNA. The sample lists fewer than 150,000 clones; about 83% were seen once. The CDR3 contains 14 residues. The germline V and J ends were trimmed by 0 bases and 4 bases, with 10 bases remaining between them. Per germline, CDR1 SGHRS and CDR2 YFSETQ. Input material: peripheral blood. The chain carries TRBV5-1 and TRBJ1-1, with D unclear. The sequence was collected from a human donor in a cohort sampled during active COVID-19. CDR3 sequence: CASSLGLAPTEAFF. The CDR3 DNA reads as TGCGCCAGCAGCTTGGGACTAGCCCCCACTGAAGCTTTCTTT.